Each of the 16 T cell receptor beta chains below was sequenced from the same sample in a study of blood T cell repertoires in COVID-19. TCRdb's copy holds only in-frame clones and misses some; the assay was immunoSEQ multiplex PCR. The sample holds 60,000 to 85,000 clones, roughly 87% seen once. Material for sequencing was peripheral blood. Source of these receptors: a woman aged 45-65 years with active COVID-19.

This clone has a handful of counts. The gene calls are TRBV5-1 and TRBJ2-7; 8 nucleotides match TRBD2. Germline CDR1 SGHRS, CDR2 YFSETQ. V was pared by 7 bases and J by 4 bases, with 10 bases of the junction left unmatched. This CDR3 comprises 14 residues. The CDR3 nucleotides are TGCGCCAGCTCGGGGGGGACTCGGGGATACGAGCAGTACTTC. It yields the protein CASSGGTRGYEQYF.

V gene TRBV5-6 combines with J gene TRBJ2-5, with TRBD2 matching over 10 bases. V lost 0 bases, J lost 3 bases, and 5 bases stayed unmatched. There are 16 residues in the CDR3. CDR1 is SGHDT, CDR2 YYEEEE, per germline. The CDR3 coding sequence is TGTGCCAGCAGCTTGGCAGCGGGAGGGCCCGAAGAGACCCAGTACTTC. This sequence encodes CASSLAAGGPEETQYF.

The chain joins TRBV28 to TRBJ1-2; 11 bases fit TRBD1. Unmatched junction bases numbered 16, after V lost 6 bases and J lost 4 bases. The germline gives CDR1 MDHEN, CDR2 SYDVKM. The CDR3 consists of 18 residues. CDR3 DNA sequence: TGTGCCAGCAGGGTACTCCAGGGACAGGGGGTAGTCGGCTATGGCTACACCTTC. Residues: CASRVLQGQGVVGYGYTF.

V and J are TRBV14 and TRBJ2-7, with D maybe TRBD1 (6 bases). CDR3 length: 16 residues. Germline V gene sequence: CDR1 SGHDN, CDR2 FVKESK. Trimming stripped 4 bases from V and 0 bases from J, with 16 bases between. As DNA, the CDR3 is TGTGCCAGCAGCCCCTCTGGGACAATGAACTCCTACGAGCAGTACTTC. It is translated as CASSPSGTMNSYEQYF.

The chain carries TRBV28 and TRBJ1-3, with D perhaps matching TRBD1 (5 bases). CDR3 length equals 14 residues. CDR1 MDHEN and CDR2 SYDVKM come from the germline V gene. Deletions cut 2 bases from V and 5 bases from J, with 10 bases between. CDR3 region: CASSLGSGRNTIYF. The CDR3 DNA reads TGTGCCAGCAGTTTAGGGTCAGGGAGAAACACCATATATTTT. Variable domain in full (rest from reference TRBV28 and TRBJ1-3): DVKVTQSSRYLVKRTGEKVFLECVQDMDHENMFWYRQDPGLGLRLIYFSYDVKMKEKGDIPEGYSVSREKKERFSLILESASTNQTSMYLCASSLGSGRNTIYFGEGSWLTVV.

This chain joins TRBV20-1 and TRBJ2-1; 9 bases agree with TRBD1. The CDR3 is 13 amino acids. The germline V gene encodes CDR1 DFQATT and CDR2 SNEGSKA (reference sequence). V gave up 3 bases and J gave up 10 bases; unmatched junction bases: 7. CDR3 protein: CSASGTGYGEQFF. CDR3 sequence (DNA): TGCAGTGCTAGTGGGACAGGGTATGGCGAGCAGTTCTTC.

This clone appeared once. J is TRBJ2-1 and V is TRBV18; 9 bases map to TRBD2. V lost 4 bases to trimming and J lost 8 bases; unmatched junction nucleotides: 6. Germline V gene data show CDR1 as KGHSH and CDR2 as LQKENI. The CDR3 contains 14 residues. CDR3 sequence reads: CASSLGLARDEQFF. The CDR3 nucleotides are TGTGCCAGCTCACTGGGACTAGCCAGGGATGAGCAGTTCTTC. The full variable domain, completed using reference TRBV18 and TRBJ2-1, is NAGVMQNPRHLVRRRGQEARLRCSPMKGHSHVYWYRQLPEEGLKFMVYLQKENIIDESGMPKERFSAEFPKEGPSILRIQQVVRGDSAAYFCASSLGLARDEQFFGPGTRLTVL.

This rearrangement joins TRBV4-1 to TRBJ2-2, with D perhaps matching TRBD1 (5 bases). Trimming shortened V by 4 bases and J by 6 bases, and 18 bases separated the two germline ends. This CDR3 has 16 residues. From germline, CDR1 is MGHRA and CDR2 YSYEKL. CDR3 sequence reads: CASSRSAVRGPGELFF. The CDR3, as DNA: TGCGCCAGCAGCCGATCAGCAGTTAGGGGCCCCGGGGAGCTGTTTTTT.

In this sample, this clone turned up once. The rearrangement uses TRBV2 and TRBJ2-3; D not certain. The CDR3 is 15 residues long. Germline V gene data show CDR1 as SNHLY and CDR2 as FYNNEI. The V end lost 7 bases, the J end lost 0 bases, and 14 bases lay between the germline ends. The CDR3 DNA reads TGTGCCAGCACGCGATTCTATTGGAGCACAGATACGCAGTATTTT. The encoded protein is CASTRFYWSTDTQYF.

This clone was observed a handful of times. The genes are TRBV19 and TRBJ1-1, with 7 bases identical to TRBD1. V lost 5 bases, J lost 8 bases, and 8 bases stayed unmatched. CDR1 is LNHDA and CDR2 is SQIVND in the germline V gene (reference sequence). The CDR3 is made up of 13 amino acids. CDR3 loop: CASSFYRGSEAFF. CDR3 nucleotides: TGTGCCAGTAGTTTTTACAGGGGATCCGAAGCTTTCTTT.

The chain carries TRBV6-1 and TRBJ1-1; D uncertain. Germline V gives CDR1 MNHNS, CDR2 SASEGT. V was cut by 2 bases and J by 2 bases, with 9 bases left in between. The CDR3 contains 14 residues. The CDR3 DNA is TGTGCCAGCAGTGAAAGTTGGAGCAACACTGAAGCTTTCTTT. Encoded protein: CASSESWSNTEAFF.

The genes are TRBV27 and TRBJ1-5, with 7 bases lining up with TRBD1. This CDR3 region has 15 residues. Germline CDR1 reads MNHEY; CDR2 reads SMNVEV (reference sequence). The V segment lost 6 bases and the J segment 2 bases; nucleotides outside the gene matches: 7. The CDR3 DNA is TGTGCCAGCAGAGACAGGGAAATGGGCAATCAGCCCCAGCATTTT. It encodes CASRDREMGNQPQHF.

Notes on this clone: One end of the junction fails to match germline, which may point to a read error. The CDR3 DNA is TGTGCCAGCAGTTTCCTCCGGACTAGCGGGAGATACAATGGGCAGTTCTTC. Translated, it gives CASSFLRTSGRYNGQFF. This chain connects TRBV28 to TRBJ2-1; 13 bases are a match to TRBD2. CDR1 and CDR2 (germline): MDHEN, SYDVKM. The CDR3 spans 17 residues. The whole variable domain, filled in from reference TRBV28 and TRBJ2-1, reads DVKVTQSSRYLVKRTGEKVFLECVQDMDHENMFWYRQDPGLGLRLIYFSYDVKMKEKGDIPEGYSVSREKKERFSLILESASTNQTSMYLCASSFLRTSGRYNGQFFGPGTRLTVL.

The V gene is TRBV2, the J gene TRBJ2-2; 7 bases line up with TRBD2. CDR3 length: 15 residues. Germline CDR1 SNHLY, CDR2 FYNNEI. Trimming removed 5 bases from V and 5 bases from J; junction bases left unmatched: 8. CDR3 protein: CASSLGQGGTGELFF. The CDR3 DNA follows: TGTGCCAGCAGTTTAGGCCAGGGAGGGACCGGGGAGCTGTTTTTT.

CDR3 sequence (DNA): TGTGCCAGCGTTTCGATGACAGCCTCTAATGAAAAACTGTTTTTT. This translates into CASVSMTASNEKLFF. The chain couples TRBV7-9 to TRBJ1-4, with D maybe TRBD1 (5 bases). The CDR3 has 15 residues. Trimming took off 8 bases at V and 3 bases at J, with 16 bases between the two ends. Germline V lookup: CDR1 SEHNR, CDR2 FQNEAQ (reference sequence).

The rearrangement links TRBV5-1 to TRBJ1-1; 11 nucleotides match TRBD1. Germline V gene data show CDR1 as SGHRS and CDR2 as YFSETQ. Trimming removed 4 bases from V and 12 bases from J; junction bases left unmatched: 5. The CDR3 runs 12 residues. DNA of the CDR3: TGCGCCAGCAGCATAGGACAGGGGGCGACTTTCTTT. Its translation is CASSIGQGATFF.